The clone carrying this TCR beta chain appeared a single time. Its antigen is undetermined. The sample originates from a study of OX40 agonist ivuxolimab in advanced cancers. Whole-study findings and limits: At doses 0.1 to 3.0 mg/kg, CD4+ and CD8+ clones expanded. CD4+ T cells averaged fewer expanded clones than CD8+ T cells.

The table came from immunoSEQ multiplex PCR; TCRdb's copy has only in-frame clones and leaves some out. The sample contains tens of thousands of clones, over 80% of which appear only once. The sequence derives from an adult with an advanced solid tumor such as melanoma, head and neck, liver or kidney cancer. The sequencing used CD4+ or CD8+ T cells sorted from blood, collected in a trial of the OX40 agonist ivuxolimab.

In nucleotides, the CDR3 is TGCGCCAGCAGTCGCGATTCCGACAGGGACCCAGAGACCCAGTACTTC. This translates into CASSRDSDRDPETQYF. The chain links TRBV23-1 to TRBJ2-5; 7 bases map to TRBD1. TRBV23-1 belongs to the ORF category, with a function that is uncertain. The CDR3 loop spans 16 amino acids. Losses at the gene ends were 4 bases for V and 4 bases for J; bases not matched to a gene: 12.